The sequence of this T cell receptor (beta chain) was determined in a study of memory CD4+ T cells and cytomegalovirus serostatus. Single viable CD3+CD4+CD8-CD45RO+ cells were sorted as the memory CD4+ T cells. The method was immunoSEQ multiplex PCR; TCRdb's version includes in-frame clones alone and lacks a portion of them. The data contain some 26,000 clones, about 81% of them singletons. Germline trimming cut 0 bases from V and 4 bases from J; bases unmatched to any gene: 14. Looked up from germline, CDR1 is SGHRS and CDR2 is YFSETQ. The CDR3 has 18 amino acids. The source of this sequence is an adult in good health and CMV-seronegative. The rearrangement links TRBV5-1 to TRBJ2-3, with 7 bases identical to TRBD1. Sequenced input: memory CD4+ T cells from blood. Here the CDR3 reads CASSLDERTGFPPDTQYF. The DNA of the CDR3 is TGCGCCAGCAGCTTGGACGAAAGGACAGGCTTCCCGCCAGATACGCAGTATTTT.